The clone carrying this T cell receptor beta chain was seen repeatedly, ten times or more. These data are taken from a study of neurological immune-mediated disorders. CDR1 DFQATT and CDR2 SNEGSKA come from the germline V gene (reference sequence). The CDR3 has 15 residues. Trimming took 6 bases from V and 5 from J; bases not matched to a gene: 7. cDNA was made by 5'RACE with 10-nucleotide random UMIs. TCRdb re-derived calls from the 5' RACE reads in MiXCR, one entry per CDR3 protein. The sample carries about 46,000 distinct CDR3 sequences, less than 5% recorded once. The sample taken for sequencing was PBMCs. The TCR sequence derives from a woman aged 60-75 years with multiple sclerosis. The rearrangement uses TRBV20-1 and TRBJ2-1; TRBD2 matches 13 bases. The CDR3 region has the DNA TGCAGTGCCCGGTCCGGGACTAGCGGGGACAATGAGCAGTTCTTC. Translation gives CSARSGTSGDNEQFF.